This T cell receptor (beta chain) was sequenced in a study of CD8 T cells in ankylosing spondylitis. Note on this clonotype: The antigen remains unidentified.

MiXCR was run by TCRdb on the 5' RACE reads, yielding one entry per CDR3 protein. The sample lists about 540,000 distinct CDR3 sequences; about 13% were seen once. Findings of the study overall: Apparently characteristic of ankylosing spondylitis blood was a TCR beta motif (roughly eight highly homologous variants). Clones linked to disease were reported to show significant enrichment in matched ankylosing spondylitis synovial fluid.

Between the trimmed V and J ends, which lost 7 bases and 4 bases, there was a span of 16 bases. The CDR3 runs 13 residues. Germline V gene lookup returns CDR1 DFQATT and CDR2 SNEGSKA (reference sequence). The chain joins TRBV20-1 to TRBJ1-1; weak D call: TRBD1 (5 bases). This receptor was obtained from a male donor with ankylosing spondylitis. Sequencing input: blood, either unsorted or a sorted T cell fraction (not recorded which). The CDR3 loop is CSVGRPGGTEAFF. CDR3 nucleotide sequence: TGCAGTGTCGGCCGCCCCGGGGGCACTGAAGCTTTCTTT.